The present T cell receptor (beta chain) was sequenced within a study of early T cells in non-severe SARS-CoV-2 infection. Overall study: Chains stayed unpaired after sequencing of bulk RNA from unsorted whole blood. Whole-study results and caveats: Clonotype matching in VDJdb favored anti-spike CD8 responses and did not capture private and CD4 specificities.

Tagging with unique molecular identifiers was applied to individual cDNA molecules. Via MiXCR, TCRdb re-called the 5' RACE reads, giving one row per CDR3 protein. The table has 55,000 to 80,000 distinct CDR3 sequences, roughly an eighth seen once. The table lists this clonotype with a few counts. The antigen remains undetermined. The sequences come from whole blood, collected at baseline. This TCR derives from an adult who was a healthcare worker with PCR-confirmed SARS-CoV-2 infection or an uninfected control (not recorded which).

DNA of the CDR3: TGTGCCAGCAGCACAACAACTAATGAAAAACTGTTTTTT. Residues: CASSTTTNEKLFF. The chain recombines TRBV9 with TRBJ1-4; D gene unclear. Trimming cost V 4 bases and J 0 bases, with 4 bases left between them. CDR1 is SGDLS, CDR2 YYNGEE, per germline. This CDR3 comprises 13 residues.